This T cell receptor beta chain originates from a study of shared clonotypes between healthy human individuals. Using immunoSEQ multiplex PCR, the repertoire was profiled, and TCRdb retains in-frame clones only, with some absent. The sample yields approximately 2,300,000 clones, under 95% seen once. What was sequenced was naive CD4+ T cells from PBMCs. Subset in this sample: CD45RA+ positively selected. The TCR originated in a young man in good health. Some clones in this sample may be carry-over from other donors' samples.

CDR3 bases: TGTGCCAGCAGCGTAGGGGGACAGCCACTCCACGAGCAGTACTTC. Residues: CASSVGGQPLHEQYF. The chain recombines TRBV9 with TRBJ2-7; 7 bases line up with TRBD1. CDR3 length: 15 amino acids. CDR1 SGDLS and CDR2 YYNGEE come from the germline V gene. Germline trimming cut 0 bases from V and 5 bases from J; bases unmatched to any gene: 8.